This T cell receptor (beta chain) is from a study of blood T cell repertoires in COVID-19. Study information: Samples taken during acute and convalescent COVID-19 were collected in the United States, Italy and Spain. T cells, B-cell-depleted T cells, or PBMCs supplied cDNA or gDNA.

V lost 3 bases, J lost 12 bases, and 11 bases stayed unmatched. CDR3 size: 13 residues. The germline V gene has CDR1 LNHDA and CDR2 SQIVND (reference sequence). Per the original methods: Amplification from reference gene primers served as the basis for estimated nucleated cell counts. The repertoire was sequenced with immunoSEQ multiplex PCR; TCRdb's copy has only in-frame clones and lacks some. V, J and clone size are taken as reported in that table, and D and trimming were inferred from the DNA itself. The data hold approximately 30,000 clones, with nearly 85% observed a single time. The TCR originated in a man in his sixties or seventies with active COVID-19. Sequenced input: peripheral blood. The chain combines TRBV19 with TRBJ2-7, with TRBD1 matching 7 bases. Written as DNA, the CDR3 is TGTGCCAGTAGTATCGTCAGGGGGTCCCCCTTGTACTTC. Translation: CASSIVRGSPLYF.